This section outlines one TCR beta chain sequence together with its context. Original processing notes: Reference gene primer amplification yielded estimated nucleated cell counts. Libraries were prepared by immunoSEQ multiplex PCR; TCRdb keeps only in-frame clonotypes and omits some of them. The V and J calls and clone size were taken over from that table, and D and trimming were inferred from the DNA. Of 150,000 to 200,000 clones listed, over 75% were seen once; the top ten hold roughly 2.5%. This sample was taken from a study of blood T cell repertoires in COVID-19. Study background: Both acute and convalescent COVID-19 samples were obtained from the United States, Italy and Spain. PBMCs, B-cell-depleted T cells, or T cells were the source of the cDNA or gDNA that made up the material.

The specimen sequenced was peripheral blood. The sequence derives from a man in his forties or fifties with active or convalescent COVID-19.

CDR3 nucleotides: TGTGCCATCGGACCCGGGACAGGGGTTACTGAAGCTTTCTTT. Its protein product is CAIGPGTGVTEAFF. The chain uses TRBV10-3 and TRBJ1-1; 10 bases fit TRBD1. V lost 8 bases, J lost 5 bases, and 8 bases stayed unmatched. Germline values: CDR1 ENHRY, CDR2 SYGVKD. The CDR3 extends over 14 amino acids.